The 32 T cell receptor beta chains below all came from one sample that was sequenced in a study of T-cell memory formation after mild COVID-19. Each CDR3 protein gets one entry after TCRdb re-called the 5' RACE reads with MiXCR. The table has under 450,000 distinct CDR3 sequences, 20% to 25% seen once. Sample: PBMCs or a T cell subset sorted from them (not recorded which). These receptors were taken from a man younger than 35 who had mild COVID-19 (a few samples of this study predate the infection). Cell type and time point are not known.

V usage is TRBV10-3 and J usage is TRBJ1-4; a possible D gene is TRBD1 (5 bases). The germline V gene encodes CDR1 ENHRY and CDR2 SYGVKD. The CDR3 extends over 16 amino acids. V lost 0 bases and J lost 7, with 15 bases in between. The CDR3 spells CAISESFGGRGEKLFF. CDR3 in DNA: TGTGCCATCAGTGAGTCGTTTGGGGGGAGGGGTGAAAAACTGTTTTTT.

This clonotype was counted between two and nine times. The rearrangement links TRBV15 to TRBJ2-1, with TRBD1 identical over 10 bases. The CDR3 loop spans 15 amino acids. Germline lookup yields CDR1 LNHNV and CDR2 YYDKDF (reference sequence). Trimming took 5 bases from V and 8 from J; bases not matched to a gene: 9. CDR3 residues: CATSPPGQGFDEQFF. For the CDR3, the DNA is TGTGCCACCAGCCCGCCGGGACAGGGGTTCGATGAGCAGTTCTTC.

The chain recombines TRBV7-9 with TRBJ2-2, with D tentatively TRBD1 (6 bases). The germline V gene has CDR1 SEHNR and CDR2 FQNEAQ (reference sequence). V gave up 1 base and J gave up 4 bases, with 10 bases separating them. The length of the CDR3 is 15 residues. DNA for the CDR3: TGTGCCAGCAGCTTAGGGGGGCGAGGCACCGGGGAGCTGTTTTTT. Protein sequence: CASSLGGRGTGELFF.

This clonotype was seen more than once but under ten times. This chain links TRBV5-5 with TRBJ1-1; D is ambiguous. Per germline, CDR1 SGHKS and CDR2 YYEKEE (reference sequence). The length of the CDR3 is 12 residues. The ends were cut back, 2 bases at V and 4 bases at J, with 6 bases in the middle. The DNA for the CDR3 is TGTGCCAGCAGCTTCCGGCGCACTGAAGCTTTCTTT. Its protein product is CASSFRRTEAFF.

The chain is built from TRBV15 and TRBJ2-3; D is undetermined. V dropped 0 bases and J dropped 2 bases, with 12 bases sitting between them. The CDR3 totals 16 residues. Germline CDR1 reads LNHNV; CDR2 reads YYDKDF (reference sequence). CDR3 sequence reads: CATSRDLGQATDTQYF. The CDR3 DNA follows: TGTGCCACCAGCAGAGATCTCGGGCAGGCCACAGATACGCAGTATTTT.

The chain joins TRBV9 to TRBJ2-5, with D perhaps TRBD1 or TRBD2 (5 bases each). The CDR3 consists of 17 residues. Trimming removed 0 bases at V and 5 bases at J, with 20 bases between. Looked up from germline, CDR1 is SGDLS and CDR2 is YYNGEE. This chain's CDR3 is CASSVGLASAGIETQYF. CDR3 sequence (DNA): TGTGCCAGCAGCGTAGGGCTAGCCTCCGCAGGGATCGAGACCCAGTACTTC.

This clonotype has more than one count but fewer than ten. V gene TRBV15 combines with J gene TRBJ2-7, with D maybe TRBD1 (5 bases). Germline lookup yields CDR1 LNHNV and CDR2 YYDKDF (reference sequence). Trimming left V 8 bases short and J 4 bases short, with 18 bases between. The CDR3 totals 14 residues. CDR3: CATAVSQGAYEQYV. CDR3 bases: TGTGCCACCGCTGTGTCGCAGGGCGCATACGAGCAGTACGTC.

The V and J genes are TRBV12-3 or TRBV12-4 and TRBJ2-5, with TRBD2 matching 9 bases. This CDR3 is built from 15 residues. Trimming removed 1 base from V and 7 bases from J; junction bases left unmatched: 7. The CDR3 bases are TGTGCCAGCAGTTTAGAGGCGGGACTAGCCGCGACCCAGTACTTC. Amino acids: CASSLEAGLAATQYF.

This chain connects TRBV9 to TRBJ1-1; weak D call: TRBD1 (6 bases). Germline CDR1 and CDR2: SGDLS and YYNGEE. The ends were cut back, 1 base at V and 4 bases at J, with 11 bases in the middle. This CDR3 contains 14 residues. CDR3 amino acids: CASSVQGRFTEAFF. In DNA form, the CDR3 reads TGTGCCAGCAGCGTACAGGGGAGGTTCACTGAAGCTTTCTTT. The full variable domain, completed using reference TRBV9 and TRBJ1-1, is DSGVTQTPKHLITATGQRVTLRCSPRSGDLSVYWYQQSLDQGLQFLIQYYNGEERAKGNILERFSAQQFPDLHSELNLSSLELGDSALYFCASSVQGRFTEAFFGQGTRLTVV.

The gene calls are TRBV15 and TRBJ1-6; the D is unclear. Germline V gives CDR1 LNHNV, CDR2 YYDKDF (reference sequence). This CDR3 region has 18 residues. With 0 bases removed from V and 7 bases from J, the gap between germline ends came to 19 bases. CDR3 nucleotide sequence: TGTGCCACCAGCAGAGATGTTGTCGGGGTTGGGAGGAATTCACCCCTCCACTTT. Translated, it gives CATSRDVVGVGRNSPLHF.

The chain employs TRBV27 and TRBJ1-5; 7 nucleotides align to TRBD1. This CDR3 is built from 14 residues. Germline V CDR1 and CDR2: MNHEY, SMNVEV (reference sequence). V lost 6 bases and J lost 8; bases outside the gene matches: 10. The CDR3 DNA is TGTGCCAGCAGCCCGGGGCAGGGGGTTGAGCCCCAGCATTTT. Protein sequence: CASSPGQGVEPQHF.

The V call is TRBV3-1, the J call TRBJ2-2; D is perhaps TRBD2 (6 bases). From germline, CDR1 is LGHDT and CDR2 YNNKEL (reference sequence). The V end was cut by 8 bases, the J end by 7 bases, with 8 bases between. CDR3 length: 11 residues. The DNA for the CDR3 is TGTGCCAGCGGGGGGATCGGGGAGCTGTTTTTT. This codes for CASGGIGELFF.

This clonotype showed up just a few times. V is TRBV25-1 and J is TRBJ1-1, with D tentatively TRBD1 (5 bases). With 3 bases removed from V and 5 bases from J, the gap between germline ends came to 7 bases. This CDR3 is built from 12 residues. The V gene's germline CDR1 is MGHDK and CDR2 SYGVNS. CDR3 bases: TGTGCCAGCAGTGATTGGGGGACTGAAGCTTTCTTT. It codes for CASSDWGTEAFF.

The rearrangement links TRBV10-3 to TRBJ2-5, with TRBD2 matching 12 bases. There are 16 residues in the CDR3. Germline loops: CDR1 ENHRY, CDR2 SYGVKD. Unmatched junction bases numbered 9, after V lost 5 bases and J lost 5 bases. The DNA for the CDR3 is TGTGCCATCAGTTCCCTAGCGGGGGGGCCCGGGGAGACCCAGTACTTC. It encodes CAISSLAGGPGETQYF.

This clonotype was detected a few times. The chain joins TRBV4-2 to TRBJ2-5, with D tentatively TRBD2 (6 bases). The CDR3 covers 16 residues. Germline CDR1 reads LGHNA; CDR2 reads YNFKEQ. V lost 1 base to trimming and J lost 1 base, with 13 bases between them. CDR3 nucleotides: TGTGCCAGCAGCCAAGCCCCAGTAGCGGTCCAAGAGACCCAGTACTTC. Encoded protein: CASSQAPVAVQETQYF.

This rearrangement joins TRBV20-1 to TRBJ1-2; maybe TRBD1 (5 bases). The CDR3 is made up of 13 amino acids. V lost 1 base and J lost 8, with 14 bases in between. Germline CDR1 and CDR2: DFQATT and SNEGSKA (reference sequence). The chain's CDR3 is CSARAGSVEGYTF. The CDR3, as DNA: TGCAGTGCTAGAGCAGGGTCAGTGGAAGGCTACACCTTC.

This clonotype was seen only a few times. This rearrangement joins TRBV7-9 to TRBJ1-2, with D unresolved. CDR1 SEHNR and CDR2 FQNEAQ come from the germline V gene (reference sequence). Between the trimmed V and J ends, which lost 4 bases and 8 bases, there was a span of 17 bases. There are 14 residues in the CDR3. The CDR3 DNA follows: TGTGCCAGCAGCTCCCGGATGGGCAGCGGGGGCTACACCTTC. This translates into CASSSRMGSGGYTF. Full variable domain (remainder filled in from reference TRBV7-9 and TRBJ1-2): DTGVSQNPRHKITKRGQNVTFRCDPISEHNRLYWYRQTLGQGPEFLTYFQNEAQLEKSRLLSDRFSAERPKGSFSTLEIQRTEQGDSAMYLCASSSRMGSGGYTFGSGTRLTVV.

This chain joins TRBV9 and TRBJ1-1, with D uncertain. CDR3 length equals 15 residues. Trimming stripped 0 bases from V and 1 base from J, with 10 bases between. Germline V gives CDR1 SGDLS, CDR2 YYNGEE. CDR3 coding DNA: TGTGCCAGCAGCGTAGGAGGCTTGGGGAACACTGAAGCTTTCTTT. It is translated as CASSVGGLGNTEAFF.

This sequence joins TRBV5-6 and TRBJ1-2; D gene unclear. CDR1 SGHDT and CDR2 YYEEEE come from the germline V gene. The CDR3 length is 13 residues. The germline V and J ends were trimmed by 0 bases and 3 bases, with 6 bases remaining between them. The CDR3 loop is CASSLERDYGYTF. The CDR3, as DNA: TGTGCCAGCAGCTTGGAACGGGACTATGGCTACACCTTC.

This clonotype was detected only a few times. J is TRBJ2-1 and V is TRBV4-3; 10 nucleotides match TRBD2. CDR1 is LGHNA and CDR2 is YSLEER in the germline V gene. CDR3 length: 13 amino acids. V lost 0 bases and J lost 14; bases outside the gene matches: 4. The CDR3 DNA reads as TGCGCCAGCAGCCAAGAGTACAGCGGGGGGGAGTTCTTC. Translation gives CASSQEYSGGEFF.

This clonotype has only a few counts. This chain connects TRBV18 to TRBJ2-7, with D possibly being TRBD1 or TRBD2 (5 bases each). V was shortened by 3 bases and J by 2 bases, with 11 bases between the two germline ends. Germline V gene data show CDR1 as KGHSH and CDR2 as LQKENI. This CDR3 spans 14 amino acids. The DNA for the CDR3 is TGTGCCAGCTCACCGCCGGGACCCACCTACGAGCAGTACGTC. Translation: CASSPPGPTYEQYV.

CDR3 sequence reads: CASSFMGSYGYTF. The CDR3 DNA reads TGTGCCAGCAGTTTCATGGGAAGCTATGGCTACACCTTC. The chain combines TRBV12-3 or TRBV12-4 with TRBJ1-2; no firm D call. With 3 bases removed from V and 4 bases from J, the gap between germline ends came to 9 bases. The CDR3 sequence is 13 residues long.

This chain links TRBV6-2 or TRBV6-3 with TRBJ1-5; D call uncertain. The germline V gene encodes CDR1 MNHEY and CDR2 SVGEGT. The length of the CDR3 is 15 residues. Trimming removed 3 bases from V and 6 bases from J, with 15 bases in between. In DNA, the CDR3 is TGTGCCAGCAGTTATGTCGGGGTACCCAGTCAGCCCCAGCATTTT. The encoded protein is CASSYVGVPSQPQHF.

This clonotype was seen more than once but under ten times. The chain links TRBV24-1 to TRBJ2-3; D not resolved. The CDR3 extends over 11 amino acids. Germline lookup yields CDR1 KGHDR and CDR2 SFDVKD. V lost 6 bases and J 8 bases, leaving 8 bases between the germline ends. The CDR3 here is CATSLGGTQYF. Written as DNA, the CDR3 is TGTGCCACCAGTTTGGGCGGTACGCAGTATTTT.

The table lists this clonotype with a few counts. The rearrangement joins TRBV7-3 to TRBJ1-6; D might be TRBD1 (5 bases). CDR3 length: 15 amino acids. The V gene's germline CDR1 is SGHTA and CDR2 FQGTGA. Trimming removed 5 bases at V and 3 bases at J, with 11 bases between. DNA of the CDR3: TGTGCCAGCAGCCCGGGGGGGAACTATAATTCACCCCTCCACTTT. This gives the protein CASSPGGNYNSPLHF. Supplemented by reference TRBV7-3 and TRBJ1-6, the full variable domain reads GAGVSQTPSNKVTEKGKYVELRCDPISGHTALYWYRQSLGQGPEFLIYFQGTGAADDSGLPNDRFFAVRPEGSVSTLKIQRTERGDSAVYLCASSPGGNYNSPLHFGNGTRLTVT.

The rearrangement uses TRBV3-1 and TRBJ1-2, with D uncertain. V gave up 1 base and J gave up 8 bases, with 11 bases separating them. The germline gives CDR1 LGHDT, CDR2 YNNKEL (reference sequence). CDR3 size: 13 residues. This CDR3 reads CASSQGYVFGYTF. The CDR3 DNA reads as TGTGCCAGCAGCCAAGGATATGTTTTCGGCTACACCTTC.

This clonotype was detected a few times. The chain combines TRBV20-1 with TRBJ1-1; D gene ambiguous. The CDR3 runs to 11 residues. Germline CDR1 DFQATT, CDR2 SNEGSKA (reference sequence). Trimming removed 7 bases from V and 0 bases from J, with 6 bases in between. DNA for the CDR3: TGCAGTGTATACCTGAACACTGAAGCTTTCTTT. The encoded protein is CSVYLNTEAFF.

This clonotype was observed a handful of times. The genes are TRBV9 and TRBJ2-3, with D possibly being TRBD1 (5 bases). The ends were cut back, 0 bases at V and 2 bases at J, with 7 bases in the middle. The CDR3 is 14 amino acids. In germline, CDR1 is SGDLS, CDR2 YYNGEE. DNA of the CDR3: TGTGCCAGCAGCGTAGGGGGCATCACAGATACGCAGTATTTT. Translation gives CASSVGGITDTQYF.

The genes are TRBV12-3 or TRBV12-4 and TRBJ1-5, with D possibly matching TRBD1 (5 bases). Trimming removed 4 bases at V and 7 bases at J, with 11 bases between. CDR3 size: 13 residues. The CDR3 loop is CASSYEGRQPQHF. The CDR3 coding sequence is TGTGCCAGCAGTTATGAGGGGAGGCAGCCCCAGCATTTT.

This chain joins TRBV9 and TRBJ1-6; no firm D call. Germline CDR1 SGDLS, CDR2 YYNGEE. The CDR3 covers 15 residues. The ends were cut back, 3 bases at V and 9 bases at J, with 16 bases in the middle. The DNA for the CDR3 is TGTGCCAGCAGCGAGATGACCGATCATGCTTCACCCCTCCACTTT. This translates into CASSEMTDHASPLHF.

V and J are TRBV5-4 and TRBJ2-2; 10 bases agree with TRBD2. This CDR3 is built from 15 residues. V shed 4 bases, J shed 5 bases, and the junction held 5 bases outside the gene matches. Germline CDR1 is SGHNT and CDR2 is YYREEE (reference sequence). The CDR3 reads CASSELAGATGELFF. The CDR3, as DNA: TGTGCCAGCAGCGAGCTAGCGGGGGCGACCGGGGAGCTGTTTTTT.

In this sample, this clonotype turned up a few times. V and J are TRBV27 and TRBJ1-5; D gene ambiguous. The CDR3 covers 15 residues. The germline V gene encodes CDR1 MNHEY and CDR2 SMNVEV (reference sequence). The V end lost 4 bases, the J end lost 5 bases, and 15 bases lay between the germline ends. CDR3 nucleotides: TGTGCCAGCAGTTCTCTAAAAACGGTGCATCAGCCCCAGCATTTT. Its protein product is CASSSLKTVHQPQHF.